This T cell receptor (beta chain) was found in a study of T cell responses to AZD1222 COVID-19 vaccine. Germline loops: CDR1 SGHRS, CDR2 YFSETQ. This CDR3 is built from 14 residues. Trimming stripped 0 bases from V and 6 bases from J, with 7 bases between. The table came from immunoSEQ multiplex PCR; TCRdb's copy has only in-frame clones and leaves some out. The sample consists of roughly 140,000 clones, about 91% of them appearing once. The material sequenced was peripheral blood, taken on day 0 of AZD1222 vaccination. The receptor was derived from an adult in good health. The chain couples TRBV5-1 to TRBJ1-6; D call uncertain. The DNA for the CDR3 is TGCGCCAGCAGCTTGGAACGGTCTAATTCACCCCTCCACTTT. Translating it yields CASSLERSNSPLHF.